Listed below are T cell receptor beta chains from one sample, sequenced in a study of human T cells and chemical hapten exposure. TCRdb re-analysed the RACE reads in MiXCR, keeping a single row per CDR3 protein. The sample yields some 100,000 distinct CDR3 sequences, about a tenth seen once. Sample: whole blood, taken in connection with sensitization to the hapten diphenylcyclopropenone (DPC). The receptors were gathered from a woman between 40 and 50 years old with alopecia areata. Some clones in this sample may be carry-over from other donors' samples. CDR3s include the opening cysteine and the closing phenylalanine or tryptophan. The D gene is left open where the match is weak. Some rows have no size entry. The others give once, few or many, or a class for an expanded clone.

J gene: TRBJ1-5; V gene: TRBV11-2; clone size: many; D gene: -; CDR3 protein: CASSLRGFRNQPQHF; CDR3 DNA: TGTGCCAGCAGCCTCCGTGGCTTTCGCAATCAGCCCCAGCATTTT
J gene: TRBJ1-2; V gene: TRBV5-1; clone size: -; D gene: TRBD1; CDR3 protein: CASTFGAGGNYGYTF; CDR3 DNA: TGCGCCAGCACTTTTGGCGCAGGGGGTAACTATGGCTACACCTTC
J gene: TRBJ1-2; V gene: TRBV28; clone size: few; D gene: -; CDR3 protein: CASSPRGPYGYTF; CDR3 DNA: TGTGCCAGCAGTCCGAGGGGACCTTATGGCTACACCTTC
J gene: TRBJ1-6; V gene: TRBV6-5; clone size: -; D gene: TRBD1; CDR3 protein: CASSDLSGTGHNSPLHF; CDR3 DNA: TGTGCCAGCAGTGACTTAAGCGGGACAGGGCATAATTCACCCCTCCACTTT
J gene: TRBJ2-1; V gene: TRBV4-3; clone size: -; D gene: TRBD2; CDR3 protein: CASSQDWSSGGDNEQFF; CDR3 DNA: TGCGCCAGCAGCCAAGATTGGTCTAGCGGGGGGGACAATGAGCAGTTCTTC
J gene: TRBJ1-1; V gene: TRBV6-5; clone size: many; D gene: -; CDR3 protein: CASSYHGREAFF; CDR3 DNA: TGTGCCAGCAGTTACCACGGCCGGGAAGCTTTCTTT
J gene: TRBJ2-7; V gene: TRBV12-3/TRBV12-4; clone size: many; D gene: -; CDR3 protein: CASSLEGAVSYEQYF; CDR3 DNA: TGTGCCAGCAGTTTGGAGGGGGCGGTCTCCTACGAGCAGTACTTC
J gene: TRBJ2-3; V gene: TRBV6-2/TRBV6-3; clone size: -; D gene: TRBD2; CDR3 protein: CASNLAGADTQYF; CDR3 DNA: TGTGCCAGCAACTTAGCGGGAGCGGATACGCAGTATTTT
J gene: TRBJ2-7; V gene: TRBV6-2/TRBV6-3; clone size: once; D gene: TRBD2; CDR3 protein: CASSYSREGYEQYF; CDR3 DNA: TGTGCCAGCAGTTACTCGAGGGAGGGCTACGAGCAGTACTTC
J gene: TRBJ2-2; V gene: TRBV5-1; clone size: -; D gene: -; CDR3 protein: CASSTGGAGELFF; CDR3 DNA: TGCGCCAGCAGCACCGGCGGCGCCGGGGAGCTGTTTTTT
J gene: TRBJ1-6; V gene: TRBV6-2/TRBV6-3; clone size: few; D gene: TRBD1; CDR3 protein: CASSAGTGVQNSPLHF; CDR3 DNA: TGTGCCAGCAGTGCCGGGACAGGGGTACAGAATTCACCCCTCCACTTT
J gene: TRBJ2-1; V gene: TRBV28; clone size: many; D gene: TRBD1; CDR3 protein: CASRKTGVVYNEQFF; CDR3 DNA: TGTGCCAGCAGAAAGACAGGGGTTGTATACAATGAGCAGTTCTTC
J gene: TRBJ2-3; V gene: TRBV20-1; clone size: -; D gene: TRBD2; CDR3 protein: CSALALSGRALRDTQYF; CDR3 DNA: TGCAGTGCCCTAGCCCTTAGCGGGAGGGCCTTAAGAGATACGCAGTATTTT
J gene: TRBJ2-6; V gene: TRBV6-2/TRBV6-3; clone size: -; D gene: -; CDR3 protein: CASTGGNSGANVLTF; CDR3 DNA: TGTGCCAGCACCGGAGGAAACTCTGGGGCCAACGTCCTGACTTTC
J gene: TRBJ1-1; V gene: TRBV3-1; clone size: many; D gene: TRBD1; CDR3 protein: CASSRDRGTEAFF; CDR3 DNA: TGTGCCAGCAGCCGGGACAGGGGAACTGAAGCTTTCTTT
J gene: TRBJ2-2; V gene: TRBV6-1; clone size: -; D gene: -; CDR3 protein: CASTKTWVGTGELFF; CDR3 DNA: TGTGCCAGCACCAAAACGTGGGTAGGGACCGGGGAGCTGTTTTTT
J gene: TRBJ2-3; V gene: TRBV25-1; clone size: -; D gene: TRBD2; CDR3 protein: CASRPLERDNRDTQYF; CDR3 DNA: TGTGCCAGCCGACCCCTCGAGCGGGATAATAGGGATACGCAGTATTTT
J gene: TRBJ2-1; V gene: TRBV19; clone size: many; D gene: -; CDR3 protein: CASSIDRGGNEQFF; CDR3 DNA: TGTGCCAGTAGTATAGATCGCGGAGGGAATGAGCAGTTCTTC
J gene: TRBJ1-6; V gene: TRBV5-1; clone size: -; D gene: -; CDR3 protein: CASSGRGGSNSPLHF; CDR3 DNA: TGCGCCAGCAGCGGTCGGGGTGGCAGTAATTCACCCCTCCACTTT
J gene: TRBJ2-1; V gene: TRBV11-2; clone size: many; D gene: TRBD1; CDR3 protein: CASSLAGTGVHEQFF; CDR3 DNA: TGTGCCAGCAGCCTCGCCGGGACAGGGGTCCATGAGCAGTTCTTC
J gene: TRBJ1-5; V gene: TRBV3-1; clone size: few; D gene: -; CDR3 protein: CASSQAGSNQPQHF; CDR3 DNA: TGTGCCAGCAGCCAGGCCGGGAGCAATCAGCCCCAGCATTTT
J gene: TRBJ2-7; V gene: TRBV11-2; clone size: many; D gene: -; CDR3 protein: CASSLALGDEQYF; CDR3 DNA: TGTGCCAGCAGCTTAGCCCTAGGGGACGAGCAGTACTTC
J gene: TRBJ2-6; V gene: TRBV4-2; clone size: -; D gene: -; CDR3 protein: CASSQVGVWSGANVLTF; CDR3 DNA: TGTGCCAGCAGCCAAGTTGGGGTATGGTCTGGGGCCAACGTCCTGACTTTC
J gene: TRBJ2-2; V gene: TRBV11-2; clone size: -; D gene: -; CDR3 protein: CASSRRPLNTGELFF; CDR3 DNA: TGTGCCAGCAGCCGTCGTCCACTAAACACCGGGGAGCTGTTTTTT
J gene: TRBJ2-3; V gene: TRBV24-1; clone size: many; D gene: TRBD1; CDR3 protein: CATSDYRDSSTDTQYF; CDR3 DNA: TGTGCCACCAGTGACTACCGGGACAGTAGCACAGATACGCAGTATTTT
J gene: TRBJ1-2; V gene: TRBV28; clone size: few; D gene: -; CDR3 protein: CASSSAGEVYGYTF; CDR3 DNA: TGTGCCAGCAGCTCTGCCGGGGAAGTCTATGGCTACACCTTC
J gene: TRBJ2-3; V gene: TRBV28; clone size: many; D gene: -; CDR3 protein: CASSEGRTDTQYF; CDR3 DNA: TGTGCCAGCAGCGAGGGCCGCACAGATACGCAGTATTTT
J gene: TRBJ1-2; V gene: TRBV18; clone size: -; D gene: -; CDR3 protein: CASSPPSSGQNYGYTF; CDR3 DNA: TGTGCCAGCTCACCACCTTCTTCCGGACAGAACTATGGCTACACCTTC
J gene: TRBJ2-7; V gene: TRBV29-1; clone size: -; D gene: -; CDR3 protein: CSVRGGVSHEQYF; CDR3 DNA: TGCAGCGTCCGAGGCGGGGTCTCCCACGAGCAGTACTTC
J gene: TRBJ1-2; V gene: TRBV7-8; clone size: -; D gene: TRBD1; CDR3 protein: CASSLQTGNYGYTF; CDR3 DNA: TGTGCCAGCAGCCTCCAGACAGGGAACTATGGCTACACCTTC
J gene: TRBJ2-1; V gene: TRBV7-9; clone size: -; D gene: TRBD1; CDR3 protein: CASSRGQGRSNEQFF; CDR3 DNA: TGTGCCAGCAGCCGAGGACAGGGAAGGTCCAATGAGCAGTTCTTC
J gene: TRBJ2-1; V gene: TRBV11-2; clone size: few; D gene: -; CDR3 protein: CASSPKGGPYNEQFF; CDR3 DNA: TGTGCCAGCAGCCCGAAAGGAGGGCCATACAATGAGCAGTTCTTC
J gene: TRBJ1-1; V gene: TRBV7-2; clone size: many; D gene: TRBD1; CDR3 protein: CASSPPGGKAEAFF; CDR3 DNA: TGTGCCAGCAGCCCTCCAGGGGGTAAGGCTGAAGCTTTCTTT
J gene: TRBJ2-5; V gene: TRBV7-8; clone size: few; D gene: -; CDR3 protein: CASSTGFQETQYF; CDR3 DNA: TGTGCCAGCAGTACCGGATTTCAAGAGACCCAGTACTTC
J gene: TRBJ1-5; V gene: TRBV27; clone size: -; D gene: -; CDR3 protein: CARPLGTWISSNQPQHF; CDR3 DNA: TGTGCCAGGCCGCTCGGGACCTGGATTTCCTCGAATCAGCCCCAGCATTTT
J gene: TRBJ2-2; V gene: TRBV7-9; clone size: -; D gene: -; CDR3 protein: CASSQGQITNTGELFF; CDR3 DNA: TGTGCCAGCAGCCAAGGACAGATAACGAACACCGGGGAGCTGTTTTTT
J gene: TRBJ2-3; V gene: TRBV4-2; clone size: few; D gene: -; CDR3 protein: CASSQSLGGSGDTQYF; CDR3 DNA: TGTGCCAGCAGCCAGAGTTTAGGGGGGAGCGGAGATACGCAGTATTTT
J gene: TRBJ1-2; V gene: TRBV7-2; clone size: medium-sized; D gene: TRBD1; CDR3 protein: CASSPLWSGTGGYTF; CDR3 DNA: TGTGCCAGCAGCCCCCTTTGGTCAGGGACAGGTGGCTACACCTTC
J gene: TRBJ2-5; V gene: TRBV11-2; clone size: -; D gene: -; CDR3 protein: CASSPGRGHPGETQYF; CDR3 DNA: TGTGCCAGCAGCCCAGGAAGGGGACACCCAGGGGAGACCCAGTACTTC
J gene: TRBJ2-7; V gene: TRBV7-9; clone size: few; D gene: TRBD1; CDR3 protein: CASSLRPGQGPTISYEQYF; CDR3 DNA: TGTGCCAGCAGCTTACGACCGGGACAGGGCCCTACCATCTCCTACGAGCAGTACTTC
J gene: TRBJ2-5; V gene: TRBV20-1; clone size: many; D gene: -; CDR3 protein: CSARGSSVQETQYF; CDR3 DNA: TGCAGTGCTAGAGGATCCAGCGTCCAAGAGACCCAGTACTTC
J gene: TRBJ1-4; V gene: TRBV29-1; clone size: few; D gene: TRBD1; CDR3 protein: CSGLQGTNEKLFF; CDR3 DNA: TGCAGCGGTCTACAGGGGACTAATGAAAAACTGTTTTTT
J gene: TRBJ2-1; V gene: TRBV19; clone size: few; D gene: -; CDR3 protein: CASTDGYNEQFF; CDR3 DNA: TGTGCCAGTACGGACGGCTACAATGAGCAGTTCTTC
J gene: TRBJ2-3; V gene: TRBV7-2; clone size: many; D gene: -; CDR3 protein: CASSLWGQDTDTQYF; CDR3 DNA: TGTGCCAGCAGCTTATGGGGGCAGGACACAGATACGCAGTATTTT
J gene: TRBJ1-1; V gene: TRBV7-9; clone size: -; D gene: -; CDR3 protein: CASSLTREAFF; CDR3 DNA: TGTGCCAGCAGCTTAACACGGGAAGCTTTCTTT
J gene: TRBJ2-1; V gene: TRBV4-3; clone size: few; D gene: TRBD2; CDR3 protein: CASRPGLAGIAGNEQFF; CDR3 DNA: TGCGCCAGCAGGCCGGGACTAGCGGGAATCGCGGGAAATGAGCAGTTCTTC
J gene: TRBJ2-6; V gene: TRBV29-1; clone size: many; D gene: -; CDR3 protein: CSVLTFSGANVLTF; CDR3 DNA: TGCAGCGTCCTAACGTTCTCTGGGGCCAACGTCCTGACTTTC
J gene: TRBJ2-7; V gene: TRBV28; clone size: few; D gene: TRBD1; CDR3 protein: CASIKIGQGPYEQYF; CDR3 DNA: TGTGCCAGCATTAAAATAGGACAGGGACCCTACGAGCAGTACTTC
J gene: TRBJ1-1; V gene: TRBV5-8; clone size: many; D gene: -; CDR3 protein: CASSLGGGLSPEAFF; CDR3 DNA: TGTGCCAGCAGCTTGGGAGGGGGGTTATCCCCTGAAGCTTTCTTT
J gene: TRBJ2-5; V gene: TRBV28; clone size: -; D gene: -; CDR3 protein: CASSFLVRETQYF; CDR3 DNA: TGTGCCAGCAGTTTCCTCGTGCGAGAGACCCAGTACTTC
J gene: TRBJ1-1; V gene: TRBV9; clone size: -; D gene: TRBD1; CDR3 protein: CASSGSRRPTGKNTEAFF; CDR3 DNA: TGTGCCAGCAGCGGTAGTCGTAGGCCGACAGGGAAGAACACTGAAGCTTTCTTT
J gene: TRBJ1-1; V gene: TRBV28; clone size: -; D gene: -; CDR3 protein: CASSPGELKAFF; CDR3 DNA: TGTGCCAGCAGCCCGGGAGAATTAAAAGCTTTCTTT
J gene: TRBJ2-1; V gene: TRBV12-2; clone size: few; D gene: -; CDR3 protein: CASRLSPERTSSYNEQFF; CDR3 DNA: TGTGCAAGTCGCTTATCCCCGGAGCGGACAAGCTCCTACAATGAGCAGTTCTTC
J gene: TRBJ1-1; V gene: TRBV6-2/TRBV6-3; clone size: -; D gene: -; CDR3 protein: CASSYVLALGTSSSTEAFF; CDR3 DNA: TGTGCCAGCAGTTATGTGCTGGCGCTCGGCACCTCCTCAAGCACTGAAGCTTTCTTT
J gene: TRBJ2-7; V gene: TRBV29-1; clone size: -; D gene: TRBD1; CDR3 protein: CSTRTGGHDEQYF; CDR3 DNA: TGCAGCACGAGGACAGGGGGCCACGACGAGCAGTACTTC
J gene: TRBJ2-3; V gene: TRBV29-1; clone size: -; D gene: TRBD2; CDR3 protein: CSVVASGYTDTQYF; CDR3 DNA: TGCAGCGTTGTAGCTAGCGGGTACACAGATACGCAGTATTTT
J gene: TRBJ1-4; V gene: TRBV4-2; clone size: many; D gene: -; CDR3 protein: CASSQGGQGNEKLFF; CDR3 DNA: TGTGCCAGCAGCCAAGGGGGCCAGGGCAATGAAAAACTGTTTTTT
J gene: TRBJ2-1; V gene: TRBV12-3/TRBV12-4; clone size: few; D gene: -; CDR3 protein: CASRTTSDEQFF; CDR3 DNA: TGTGCCAGCAGGACCACGTCCGATGAGCAGTTCTTC